This paragraph reports one T cell receptor (beta chain). Sequencing of TCR beta was performed on blood CD8+ T cells and on blood CD4+ T cells. TEMRA cells underwent FACS enrichment and CD8+ and CD4+ T cells underwent negative isolation. The authors reverse transcribed about 0.5 to 1 ug RNA with random hexamers. TCRdb analysed the immunoSEQ multiplex PCR reads with MiXCR anew, one entry per CDR3 protein. The sample comprises some 120,000 distinct CDR3 sequences, about 90% of which are singletons, and more than 0.13% rests with the top ten. The sample comes from a study of CD8 T cells in Susac syndrome. The receptor was isolated from a human donor in good health. The sequencing input was CD4+ T cells from PBMCs.

The CDR3, as DNA: TGCAGCGCCTTAGTAGCGGGAGCCCCAGATACGCAGTATTTT. Translated, it gives CSALVAGAPDTQYF. The V gene is TRBV29-1, the J gene TRBJ2-3; 9 positions agree with TRBD2. V was pared by 7 bases and J by 4 bases, with 9 bases of the junction left unmatched. Germline-derived CDR1 and CDR2 are SQVTM and ANQGSEA. The CDR3 covers 14 residues.